These 18 T cell receptor beta chains originate from one sample sequenced in a study of human T cells and chemical hapten exposure. TCRdb called the RACE reads again in MiXCR, with one record for every CDR3 protein. The data show roughly 380,000 distinct CDR3 sequences, roughly 6% seen once. Stated time point: patch test 2, 6 weeks after DPC sensitization. Stated treatment: therapeutic diphenylcyclopropenone sensitization with weekly scalp DPC. The specimen comprised whole blood, sampled in connection with sensitization to the hapten diphenylcyclopropenone (DPC). The receptors derive from a woman between 18 and 29 years old with alopecia areata. Some clones in this sample may be carry-over from other donors' samples.

This sequence joins TRBV28 and TRBJ1-2; tentatively, D is TRBD1 (6 bases). The CDR3 has 14 amino acids. Germline CDR1 reads MDHEN; CDR2 reads SYDVKM. Trimming shortened V by 3 bases and J by 5 bases, and 13 bases separated the two germline ends. The CDR3 DNA reads as TGTGCCAGCAGTTTTACCGGGACACCTTATGGCTACACCTTC. Amino acids: CASSFTGTPYGYTF.

The chain employs TRBV19 and TRBJ2-7, with 9 bases identical to TRBD1. The CDR3 loop spans 15 amino acids. V was clipped by 7 bases and J by 6 bases; unmatched bases: 13. From germline, CDR1 is LNHDA and CDR2 SQIVND (reference sequence). The DNA for the CDR3 is TGTGCCAGTACCCCCGGAGGGACAGGGATGAGCGAGCAGTACTTC. This sequence encodes CASTPGGTGMSEQYF.

The sample holds many counts of this clonotype. CDR3 amino acids: CASTPQENSNQPQHF. The CDR3 DNA sequence: TGTGCCAGTACCCCCCAGGAAAATAGCAATCAGCCCCAGCATTTT. This rearrangement joins TRBV19 to TRBJ1-5, with D hard to call. The CDR3 runs to 15 residues. The V end was cut by 7 bases, the J end by 0 bases, with 13 bases between. Per the germline V gene, CDR1 is LNHDA and CDR2 is SQIVND (reference sequence).

The sample holds many counts of this clonotype. CDR3 coding DNA: TGCGCCAGCAGCACCCGACAGGGGGCTGTCTATGGCTACACCTTC. As protein: CASSTRQGAVYGYTF. The chain carries TRBV5-1 and TRBJ1-2, with 10 positions matching TRBD1. V lost 4 bases, J lost 4 bases, and 7 bases stayed unmatched. Germline V CDR1 and CDR2: SGHRS, YFSETQ. CDR3 length: 15 amino acids.

This clonotype occurred many times. The gene calls are TRBV4-2 and TRBJ1-3; D is possibly TRBD1 (5 bases). Per germline, CDR1 LGHNA and CDR2 YNFKEQ. The CDR3 runs to 14 residues. Trimming removed 1 base from V and 4 bases from J, with 8 bases in between. In nucleotides, the CDR3 is TGTGCCAGCAGCCAAGCAGGGAACGGAAACACCATATATTTT. This gives the protein CASSQAGNGNTIYF.

In this sample, this clonotype turned up many times. The gene calls are TRBV19 and TRBJ1-2; no clear D. The CDR3 totals 14 residues. CDR1 is LNHDA and CDR2 is SQIVND in the germline V gene (reference sequence). V was cut by 3 bases and J by 3 bases, with 11 bases left in between. CDR3 residues: CASSITAAYYGYTF. CDR3 sequence (DNA): TGTGCCAGTAGTATTACAGCGGCGTACTATGGCTACACCTTC.

This clonotype was seen ten or more times. The gene calls are TRBV29-1 and TRBJ1-2; D remains unclear. Trimming stripped 4 bases from V and 1 base from J, with 7 bases between. From germline, CDR1 is SQVTM and CDR2 ANQGSEA. The CDR3 runs 12 residues. CDR3 sequence (DNA): TGCAGCGTTGGTTTGAGTAACTATGGCTACACCTTC. It specifies CSVGLSNYGYTF.

This clonotype was picked up many times. The CDR3 reads CASRRTGGVDTEAFF. CDR3 sequence (DNA): TGCGCCAGCAGGAGGACAGGGGGCGTCGACACTGAAGCTTTCTTT. V and J are TRBV5-1 and TRBJ1-1, with 11 bases that match TRBD1. CDR1 SGHRS and CDR2 YFSETQ come from the germline V gene. V lost 5 bases to trimming and J lost 3 bases; unmatched junction nucleotides: 6. The CDR3 runs to 15 residues.

This clonotype occurred a few times. This chain connects TRBV10-3 to TRBJ2-3, with 14 bases matching TRBD2. Germline CDR1 ENHRY, CDR2 SYGVKD. After removal of 3 bases from V and 2 bases from J, the junction contained 7 bases not matched to a gene. The CDR3 spans 18 residues. The CDR3 nucleotides are TGTGCCATCAGTGACGGGACTAGCGGGGGTCGTAACACAGATACGCAGTATTTT. This sequence encodes CAISDGTSGGRNTDTQYF.

This sequence joins TRBV5-6 and TRBJ1-5; no firm D call. V lost 2 bases and J 3 bases, leaving 9 bases between the germline ends. Germline loops: CDR1 SGHDT, CDR2 YYEEEE. The CDR3 runs 14 residues. CDR3 DNA sequence: TGTGCCAGCAGCTTCCAGAAACTCAATCAGCCCCAGCATTTT. This sequence encodes CASSFQKLNQPQHF. The variable domain in full, completed from reference TRBV5-6 and TRBJ1-5, reads DAGVTQSPTHLIKTRGQQVTLRCSPKSGHDTVSWYQQALGQGPQFIFQYYEEEERQRGNFPDRFSGHQFPNYSSELNVNALLLGDSALYLCASSFQKLNQPQHFGDGTRLSIL.

The chain links TRBV6-5 to TRBJ2-3, with D unresolved. Trimming cost V 6 bases and J 1 base, with 17 bases left between them. Germline assignment: CDR1 MNHEY and CDR2 SVGAGI. The CDR3 contains 16 residues. The CDR3 protein is CASSPPNKGGTDTQYF. The CDR3 DNA reads as TGTGCCAGCAGCCCCCCGAACAAGGGCGGCACAGATACGCAGTATTTT.

The CDR3 DNA is TGTGCCAGCAGACCCATGACAGGTCCCTACGAGCAGTACTTC. It yields the protein CASRPMTGPYEQYF. The genes are TRBV12-3 or TRBV12-4 and TRBJ2-7, with D perhaps TRBD1 (6 bases). CDR3 size: 14 residues. Trimming pared 6 bases from V and 2 bases from J, leaving 14 bases between.

In DNA form, the CDR3 reads TGCAGCGTTTCCCCCTTACAGGCTAACTATGGCTACACCTTC. This encodes CSVSPLQANYGYTF. J is TRBJ1-2 and V is TRBV29-1; maybe TRBD1 (5 bases). Germline V gives CDR1 SQVTM, CDR2 ANQGSEA. The CDR3 loop spans 14 amino acids. Trimming took 5 bases from V and 0 from J, leaving 13 bases between them.

This clonotype has just a few counts. V and J are TRBV20-1 and TRBJ2-3; D perhaps matches TRBD2 (7 bases). V was shortened by 6 bases and J by 1 base, with 14 bases between the two germline ends. The germline gives CDR1 DFQATT, CDR2 SNEGSKA (reference sequence). This CDR3 is built from 14 residues. CDR3 DNA: TGCAGTGCCCCGGGGGGCGATGGCACAGATACGCAGTATTTT. It is translated as CSAPGGDGTDTQYF.

This clonotype was counted many times. The chain has TRBV6-5 and TRBJ1-6; possible D gene TRBD1, 5 bases. CDR1 and CDR2 (germline): MNHEY, SVGAGI. Trimming removed 5 bases at V and 6 bases at J, with 14 bases between. The CDR3 is made up of 15 amino acids. The CDR3 protein is CASSADRGPNSPLHF. In DNA form, the CDR3 reads TGTGCCAGCAGTGCCGACCGGGGACCTAATTCACCCCTCCACTTT.

The chain carries TRBV11-2 and TRBJ2-7; D ambiguous. The CDR3 extends over 14 amino acids. The V gene's germline CDR1 is SGHAT and CDR2 FQNNGV. V lost 0 bases and J 2 bases, leaving 8 bases between the germline ends. The CDR3 protein is CASSLDPRPYEQYF. CDR3 nucleotide sequence: TGTGCCAGCAGCTTAGATCCCAGGCCCTACGAGCAGTACTTC.

The chain links TRBV28 to TRBJ2-7, with D possibly being TRBD1 or TRBD2 (5 bases each). The CDR3 covers 13 residues. The V and J ends lost 3 bases and 3 bases respectively, with 9 bases between them. The germline gives CDR1 MDHEN, CDR2 SYDVKM. CDR3 in amino acids: CASSFMGVYEQYF. CDR3 in DNA: TGTGCCAGCAGTTTTATGGGGGTCTACGAGCAGTACTTC.

The chain uses TRBV13 and TRBJ2-1; 8 bases agree with TRBD1. The CDR3 consists of 15 residues. Per the germline V gene, CDR1 is PRHDT and CDR2 is FYEKMQ (reference sequence). Trimming removed 5 bases from V and 9 bases from J; junction bases left unmatched: 12. CDR3 DNA: TGTGCCAGCAGCCATCGCCAGGGGGCTGGGTCTGAGCAGTTCTTC. Translation gives CASSHRQGAGSEQFF. Drawing the rest from reference TRBV13 and TRBJ2-1, the complete variable domain is AAGVIQSPRHLIKEKRETATLKCYPIPRHDTVYWYQQGPGQDPQFLISFYEKMQSDKGSIPDRFSAQQFSDYHSELNMSSLELGDSALYFCASSHRQGAGSEQFFGPGTRLTVL.